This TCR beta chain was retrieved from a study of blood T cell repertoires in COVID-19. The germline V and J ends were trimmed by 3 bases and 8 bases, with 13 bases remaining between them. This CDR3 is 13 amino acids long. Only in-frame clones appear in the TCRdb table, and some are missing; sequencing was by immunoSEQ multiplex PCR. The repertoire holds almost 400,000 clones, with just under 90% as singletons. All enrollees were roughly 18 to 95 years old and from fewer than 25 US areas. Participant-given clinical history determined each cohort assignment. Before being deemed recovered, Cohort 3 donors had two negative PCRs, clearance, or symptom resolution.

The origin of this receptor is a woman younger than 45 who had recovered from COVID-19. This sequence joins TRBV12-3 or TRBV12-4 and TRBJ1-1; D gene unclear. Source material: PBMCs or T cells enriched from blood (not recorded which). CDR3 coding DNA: TGTGCCAGCAGTTTTAAGACTTACTCCGAAGCTTTCTTT. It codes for CASSFKTYSEAFF.